This TCR beta chain is drawn from a study of blood T cell repertoires in COVID-19. During active infection, Seattle patients enrolled and were then monitored through disease. In germline, CDR1 is MNHNY, CDR2 SVGAGI (reference sequence). V shed 7 bases, J shed 0 bases, and the junction held 4 bases outside the gene matches. The CDR3 covers 14 residues. Profiled with immunoSEQ multiplex PCR; TCRdb holds only in-frame clones, not every one. The data contain some 150,000 clones, 70% to 90% of them singletons. This sequence originates from an older woman with COVID-19, enrolled during active disease. The chain employs TRBV6-6 and TRBJ1-1; 8 bases fit TRBD1. Sequencing was carried out using peripheral blood. The CDR3 DNA sequence: TGTGCCAGCAAACAGGGGGGCATGAACACTGAAGCTTTCTTT. Protein sequence: CASKQGGMNTEAFF.